The T cell receptor (beta chain) under discussion was sequenced for a study of CD8 T cells in Susac syndrome. RNA in amounts of roughly 0.5 to 1 ug was reverse transcribed with random hexamers. TCRdb recomputed calls from the immunoSEQ multiplex PCR reads with MiXCR, one row per CDR3 protein. The sample records 100,000 to 150,000 distinct CDR3 sequences, around 85% being singletons. Germline V gives CDR1 SGHDT, CDR2 YYEEEE. V lost 4 bases, J lost 1 base, and 6 bases lay in between. The CDR3 consists of 12 residues. This clonotype appeared a few times. Sequencing was done on a sample of CD8+ T cells from PBMCs. The origin of this receptor is a human donor with multiple sclerosis. The rearrangement links TRBV5-6 to TRBJ2-7; TRBD2 is a possible D gene (6 bases). CDR3 in amino acids: CASSAGSYEQYF. CDR3 in DNA: TGTGCCAGCAGCGCGGGATCCTACGAGCAGTACTTC.